The sequence of this T cell receptor (beta chain) was determined in a study of shared clonotypes between healthy human individuals. HIV-negative, healthy adults without recent acute infections or vaccinations were the donors. Negatively enriched CD4+ T cells were divided by CD45RA into naive and memory. Comments on this clone: Its specificity is unknown.

This CDR3 region has 14 residues. Germline loops: CDR1 SGDLS, CDR2 YYNGEE. Trimming pared 3 bases from V and 4 bases from J, leaving 14 bases between. The study, taken as a whole, reports: All-four-donor shared clonotypes had higher generation probabilities than non-shared clonotypes did.

Genomic DNA of each subset was evenly split across several immunoSEQ plates. The method was immunoSEQ multiplex PCR; TCRdb's version includes in-frame clones alone and lacks a portion of them. The data show about 1 million clones, with around 74% seen just once and approximately 1.5% held by the top ten. This clonotype was obtained from a man aged 18 to 30 in good health. Sequenced: memory CD4+ T cells sorted from blood. Described subset: CD45RA-negative fraction. V and J are TRBV9 and TRBJ2-7; no clear D gene. The DNA for the CDR3 is TGTGCCAGCAGCGACGGTCGTGGTAGGTACGAGCAGTACTTC. Amino acids: CASSDGRGRYEQYF.